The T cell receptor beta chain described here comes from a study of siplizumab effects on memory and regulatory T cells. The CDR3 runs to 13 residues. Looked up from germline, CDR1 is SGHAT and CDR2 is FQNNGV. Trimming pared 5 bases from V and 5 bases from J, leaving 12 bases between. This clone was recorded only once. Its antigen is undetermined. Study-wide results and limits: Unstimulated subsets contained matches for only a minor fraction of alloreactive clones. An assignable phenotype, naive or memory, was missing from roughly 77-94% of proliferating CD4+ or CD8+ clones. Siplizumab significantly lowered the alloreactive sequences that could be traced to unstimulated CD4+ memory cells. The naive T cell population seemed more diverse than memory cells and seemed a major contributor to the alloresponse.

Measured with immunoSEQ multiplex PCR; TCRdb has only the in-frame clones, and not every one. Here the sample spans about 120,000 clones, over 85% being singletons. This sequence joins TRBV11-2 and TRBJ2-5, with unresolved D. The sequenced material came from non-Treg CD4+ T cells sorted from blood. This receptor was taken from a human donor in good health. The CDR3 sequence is CASSPPGRETQYF. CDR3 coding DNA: TGTGCCAGCAGCCCACCCGGTCGGGAGACCCAGTACTTC. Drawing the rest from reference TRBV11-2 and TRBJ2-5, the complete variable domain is EAGVAQSPRYKIIEKRQSVAFWCNPISGHATLYWYQQILGQGPKLLIQFQNNGVVDDSQLPKDRFSAERLKGVDSTLKIQPAKLEDSAVYLCASSPPGRETQYFGPGTRLLVL.